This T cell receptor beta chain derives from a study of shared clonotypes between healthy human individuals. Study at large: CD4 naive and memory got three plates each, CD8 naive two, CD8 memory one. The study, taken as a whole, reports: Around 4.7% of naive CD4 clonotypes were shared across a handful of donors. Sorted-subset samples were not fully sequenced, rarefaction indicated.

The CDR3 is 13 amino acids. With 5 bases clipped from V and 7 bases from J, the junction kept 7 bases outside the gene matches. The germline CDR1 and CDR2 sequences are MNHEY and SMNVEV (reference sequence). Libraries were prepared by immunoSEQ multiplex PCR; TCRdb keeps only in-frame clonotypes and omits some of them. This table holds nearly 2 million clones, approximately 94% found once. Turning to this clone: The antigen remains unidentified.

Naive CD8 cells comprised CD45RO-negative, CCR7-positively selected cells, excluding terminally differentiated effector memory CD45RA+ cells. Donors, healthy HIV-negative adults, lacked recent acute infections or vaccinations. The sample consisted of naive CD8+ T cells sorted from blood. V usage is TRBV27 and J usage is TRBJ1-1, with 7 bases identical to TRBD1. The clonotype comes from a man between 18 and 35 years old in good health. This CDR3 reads CASSAWGQLEAFF. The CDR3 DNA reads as TGTGCCAGCAGTGCTTGGGGACAGCTTGAAGCTTTCTTT.